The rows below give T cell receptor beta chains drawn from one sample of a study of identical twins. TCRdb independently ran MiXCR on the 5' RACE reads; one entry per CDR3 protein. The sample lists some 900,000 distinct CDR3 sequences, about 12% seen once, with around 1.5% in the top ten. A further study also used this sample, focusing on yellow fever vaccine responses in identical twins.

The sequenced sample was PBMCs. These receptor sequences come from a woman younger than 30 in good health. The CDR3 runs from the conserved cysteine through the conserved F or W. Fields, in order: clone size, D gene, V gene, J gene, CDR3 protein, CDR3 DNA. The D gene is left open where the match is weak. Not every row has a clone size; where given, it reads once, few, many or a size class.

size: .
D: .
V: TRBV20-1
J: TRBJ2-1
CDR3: CSARGSVAAYNEQFF
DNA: TGCAGTGCTAGAGGGTCGGTAGCGGCTTACAATGAGCAGTTCTTC

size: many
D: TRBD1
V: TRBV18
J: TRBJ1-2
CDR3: CASSPDRNYGYTF
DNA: TGTGCCAGCAGTCCGGACAGGAACTATGGCTACACCTTC

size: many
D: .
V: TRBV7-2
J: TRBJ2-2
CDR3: CASSPHRTGELFF
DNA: TGTGCCAGCAGCCCCCACCGAACCGGGGAGCTGTTTTTT

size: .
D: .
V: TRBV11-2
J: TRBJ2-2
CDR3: CASSLISYWELFF
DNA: TGTGCCAGCAGCTTGATTTCGTACTGGGAGCTGTTTTTT

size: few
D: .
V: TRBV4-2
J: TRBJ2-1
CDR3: CASSQPSLAVSNEQFF
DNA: TGTGCCAGCAGCCAGCCGTCGCTAGCAGTAAGTAATGAGCAGTTCTTC

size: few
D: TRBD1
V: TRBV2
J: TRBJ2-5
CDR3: CASSEWDRGQETQYF
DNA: TGTGCCAGCAGTGAATGGGACAGGGGGCAGGAGACCCAGTACTTC

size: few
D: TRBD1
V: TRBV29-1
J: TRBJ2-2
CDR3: CSVEFPYRGRGELFF
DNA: TGCAGCGTTGAGTTTCCTTACAGGGGGCGCGGGGAGCTGTTTTTT

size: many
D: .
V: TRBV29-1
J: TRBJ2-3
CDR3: CSVEWGYADTQYF
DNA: TGCAGCGTTGAATGGGGTTACGCAGATACGCAGTATTTT

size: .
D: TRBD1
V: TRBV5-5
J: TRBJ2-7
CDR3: CASSIRQGVNEQYF
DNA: TGTGCCAGCAGCATTCGACAGGGCGTCAACGAGCAGTACTTC

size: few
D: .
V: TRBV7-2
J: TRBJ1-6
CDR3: CASSSSGTLNNSPLHF
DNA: TGTGCCAGCAGCTCCTCCGGGACCTTGAATAATTCACCCCTCCACTTT

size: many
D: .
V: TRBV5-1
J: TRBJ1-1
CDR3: CASSPDIGNTEAFF
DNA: TGCGCCAGCAGCCCCGACATTGGAAACACTGAAGCTTTCTTT

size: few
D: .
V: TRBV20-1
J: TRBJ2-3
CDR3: CSASNSPGDTQYF
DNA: TGCAGTGCTAGTAACTCACCCGGAGATACGCAGTATTTT

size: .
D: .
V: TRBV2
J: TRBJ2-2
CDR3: CASRGEWTGELFF
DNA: TGTGCCAGCAGGGGGGAATGGACCGGGGAGCTGTTTTTT

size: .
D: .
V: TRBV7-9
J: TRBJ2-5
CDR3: CASSWTKQETQYF
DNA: TGTGCCAGCAGCTGGACAAAACAAGAGACCCAGTACTTC

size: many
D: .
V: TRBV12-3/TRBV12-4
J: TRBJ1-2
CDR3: CASSYRVEGYTF
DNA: TGTGCCAGCAGCTACAGGGTTGAGGGCTACACCTTC

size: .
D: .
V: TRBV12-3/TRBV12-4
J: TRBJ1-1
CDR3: CASSFRGWGTEAFF
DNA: TGTGCCAGCAGTTTCAGGGGCTGGGGCACTGAAGCTTTCTTT

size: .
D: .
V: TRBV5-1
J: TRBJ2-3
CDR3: CASSLSPVFADTQYF
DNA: TGCGCCAGCAGCTTGAGTCCGGTTTTCGCAGATACGCAGTATTTT

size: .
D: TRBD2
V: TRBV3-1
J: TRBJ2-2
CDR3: CASSPLRAGDGELFF
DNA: TGTGCCAGCAGCCCACTGCGGGCGGGAGACGGGGAGCTGTTTTTT

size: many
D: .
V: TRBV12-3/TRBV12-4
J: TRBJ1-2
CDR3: CASSFGVGNYGYTF
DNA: TGTGCCAGCAGTTTTGGGGTCGGTAACTATGGCTACACCTTC

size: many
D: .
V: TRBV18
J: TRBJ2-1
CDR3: CADPNKNEQFF
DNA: TGTGCCGACCCAAACAAGAATGAGCAGTTCTTC

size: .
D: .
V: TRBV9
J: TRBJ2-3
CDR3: CASSHEHGTGTDTQYF
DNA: TGTGCCAGCAGCCACGAGCACGGGACCGGCACAGATACGCAGTATTTT

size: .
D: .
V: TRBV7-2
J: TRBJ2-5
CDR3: CASSARDPQRETQYF
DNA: TGTGCCAGCAGCGCCCGGGACCCCCAGAGGGAGACCCAGTACTTC

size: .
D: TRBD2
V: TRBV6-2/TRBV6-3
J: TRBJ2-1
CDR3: CASSPQGGPSGRASATYNEQFF
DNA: TGTGCCAGCAGTCCTCAGGGGGGGCCTAGCGGGAGGGCTTCTGCGACCTACAATGAGCAGTTCTTC

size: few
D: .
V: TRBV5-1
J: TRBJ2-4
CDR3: CASSLSRAANQYF
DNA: TGCGCCAGCAGCTTATCCAGGGCCGCTAATCAGTACTTC

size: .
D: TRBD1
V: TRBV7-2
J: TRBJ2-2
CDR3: CASNPTGPGELFF
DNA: TGTGCCAGCAACCCGACAGGGCCCGGGGAGCTGTTTTTT

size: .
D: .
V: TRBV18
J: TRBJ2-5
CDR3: CASSPEHGSGETQYF
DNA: TGTGCCAGCTCACCGGAGCACGGTAGTGGAGAGACCCAGTACTTC

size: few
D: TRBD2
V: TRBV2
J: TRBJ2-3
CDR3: CASPLAGGTEDTQYF
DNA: TGTGCCAGTCCTTTAGCGGGAGGGACGGAAGATACGCAGTATTTT

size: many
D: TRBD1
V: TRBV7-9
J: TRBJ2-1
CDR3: CASRDRPNEQFF
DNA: TGTGCCAGCCGGGACAGGCCCAATGAGCAGTTCTTC

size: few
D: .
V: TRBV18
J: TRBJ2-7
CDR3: CASSPFSTSGSYEQYF
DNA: TGTGCCAGCTCACCTTTTAGTACATCTGGCTCCTACGAGCAGTACTTC

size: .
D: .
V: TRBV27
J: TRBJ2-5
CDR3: CASSFTPQQETQYF
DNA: TGTGCCAGCAGTTTTACCCCTCAACAAGAGACCCAGTACTTC

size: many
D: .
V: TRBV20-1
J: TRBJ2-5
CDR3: CSARGGGRGLQETQYF
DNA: TGCAGTGCTAGAGGGGGCGGACGGGGTCTTCAAGAGACCCAGTACTTC

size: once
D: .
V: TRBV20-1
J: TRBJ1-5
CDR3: CSTRGQGNNQPQHF
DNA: TGCAGTACCAGAGGGCAGGGCAACAATCAGCCCCAGCATTTT

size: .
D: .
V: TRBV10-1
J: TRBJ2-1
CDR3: CASSEALGPTKNEQFF
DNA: TGCGCCAGCAGTGAGGCCTTGGGACCGACAAAAAATGAGCAGTTCTTC

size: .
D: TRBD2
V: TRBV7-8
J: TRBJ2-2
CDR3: CASSINAGVRGGELFF
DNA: TGTGCCAGCAGCATTAACGCGGGAGTTAGGGGCGGGGAGCTGTTTTTT

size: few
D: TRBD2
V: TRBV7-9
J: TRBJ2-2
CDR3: CASGRGAGGGELFF
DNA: TGTGCCAGCGGGAGGGGAGCTGGTGGCGGGGAGCTGTTTTTT

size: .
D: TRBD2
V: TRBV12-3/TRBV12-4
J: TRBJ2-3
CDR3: CASSLGSGGYGTDTQYF
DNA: TGTGCCAGCAGTTTAGGTAGCGGGGGGTACGGCACAGATACGCAGTATTTT

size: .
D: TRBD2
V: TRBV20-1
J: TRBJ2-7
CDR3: CSARGLGGDSYEQYF
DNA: TGCAGTGCTAGGGGGTTGGGGGGGGACTCCTACGAGCAGTACTTC

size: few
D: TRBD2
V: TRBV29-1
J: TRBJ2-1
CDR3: CSVLGLANNEQFF
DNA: TGCAGCGTTTTGGGACTAGCGAACAATGAGCAGTTCTTC

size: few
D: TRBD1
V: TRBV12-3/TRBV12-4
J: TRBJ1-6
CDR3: CASSGDRLNSPLHF
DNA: TGTGCCAGCAGTGGGGACAGGTTGAATTCACCCCTCCACTTT

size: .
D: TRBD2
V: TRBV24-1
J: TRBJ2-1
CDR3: CATGGRAANEQFF
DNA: TGTGCCACCGGTGGGAGGGCCGCGAATGAGCAGTTCTTC

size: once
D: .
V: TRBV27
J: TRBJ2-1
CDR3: CAGGAGRSQFF
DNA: TGTGCCGGTGGGGCGGGAAGGTCGCAGTTCTTC

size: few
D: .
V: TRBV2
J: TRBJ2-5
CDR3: CASRGPKAVWETQYF
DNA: TGTGCCAGCAGAGGGCCTAAGGCGGTGTGGGAGACCCAGTACTTC

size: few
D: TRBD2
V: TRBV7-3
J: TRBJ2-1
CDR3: CASSSPGLAGGPSSYNEQFF
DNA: TGTGCCAGCAGCTCCCCAGGACTAGCGGGAGGCCCGAGCTCCTACAATGAGCAGTTCTTC

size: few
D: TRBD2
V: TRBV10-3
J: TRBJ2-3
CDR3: CAISDLAGGYTDTQYF
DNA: TGTGCCATCAGTGACCTAGCGGGGGGTTACACAGATACGCAGTATTTT

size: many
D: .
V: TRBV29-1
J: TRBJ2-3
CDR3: CSVTPSHHTDTQYF
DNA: TGCAGCGTTACCCCTAGCCATCACACAGATACGCAGTATTTT

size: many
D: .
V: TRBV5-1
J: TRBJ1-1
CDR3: CASSLDGSGGPPSVNTEAFF
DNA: TGCGCCAGCAGCTTGGATGGGTCCGGGGGCCCTCCTAGCGTGAACACTGAAGCTTTCTTT

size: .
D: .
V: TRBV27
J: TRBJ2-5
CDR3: CASRTYTGMGETQYF
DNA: TGTGCCAGCAGAACTTACACAGGGATGGGAGAGACCCAGTACTTC

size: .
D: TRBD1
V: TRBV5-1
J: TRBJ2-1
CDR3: CASSSSGRGSSYNEQFF
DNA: TGCGCCAGCAGCTCCTCGGGCAGGGGGAGCTCCTACAATGAGCAGTTCTTC

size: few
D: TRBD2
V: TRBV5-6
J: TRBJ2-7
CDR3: CASSPPGGASYEQYF
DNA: TGTGCCAGCAGCCCGCCGGGGGGAGCCTCGTACGAGCAGTACTTC

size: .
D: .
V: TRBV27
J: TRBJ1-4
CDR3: CASSFTGYTSEKLFF
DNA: TGTGCCAGCAGTTTCACAGGGTATACATCTGAAAAACTGTTTTTT

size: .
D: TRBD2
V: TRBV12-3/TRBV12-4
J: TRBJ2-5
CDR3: CASRKTSEETQYF
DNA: TGTGCCAGCAGGAAGACTAGCGAAGAGACCCAGTACTTC

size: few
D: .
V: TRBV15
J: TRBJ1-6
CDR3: CATRPNRERSSPLHF
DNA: TGTGCCACCAGACCCAACAGGGAAAGAAGTTCACCCCTCCACTTT

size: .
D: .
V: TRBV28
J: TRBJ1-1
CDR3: CASSWDTSNTEAFF
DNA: TGTGCCAGCAGTTGGGACACCTCGAACACTGAAGCTTTCTTT

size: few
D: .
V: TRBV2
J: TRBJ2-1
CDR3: CASSEASRFNNEQFF
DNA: TGTGCCAGCAGTGAAGCTAGCAGGTTTAACAATGAGCAGTTCTTC

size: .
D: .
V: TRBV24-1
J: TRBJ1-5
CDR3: CATIRVRNQPQHF
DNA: TGTGCCACAATCCGAGTAAGGAATCAGCCCCAGCATTTT

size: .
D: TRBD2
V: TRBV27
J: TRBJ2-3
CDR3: CASSYLAGEISGDTQYF
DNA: TGTGCCAGCAGTTACCTAGCGGGAGAGATCTCAGGCGATACGCAGTATTTT

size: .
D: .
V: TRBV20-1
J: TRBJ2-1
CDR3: CSARDGSFSEQFF
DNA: TGCAGTGCTAGAGATGGGAGTTTTAGTGAGCAGTTCTTC